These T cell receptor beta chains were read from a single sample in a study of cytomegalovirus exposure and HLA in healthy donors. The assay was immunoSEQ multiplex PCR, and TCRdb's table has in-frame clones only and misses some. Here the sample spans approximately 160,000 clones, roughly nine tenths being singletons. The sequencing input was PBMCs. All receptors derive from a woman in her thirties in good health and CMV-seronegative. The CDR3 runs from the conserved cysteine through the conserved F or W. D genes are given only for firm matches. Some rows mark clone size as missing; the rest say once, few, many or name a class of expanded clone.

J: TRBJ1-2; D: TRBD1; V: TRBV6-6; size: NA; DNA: TGTGCCAGCAGTTACTCGCCAGGGGGTTCCTATGGCTACACCTTC; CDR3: CASSYSPGGSYGYTF
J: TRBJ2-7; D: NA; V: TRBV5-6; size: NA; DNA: TGTGCCAGCAGCTTGGATGGCGAGCAGTACTTC; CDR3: CASSLDGEQYF
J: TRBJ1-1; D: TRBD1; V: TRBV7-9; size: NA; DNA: TGTGCCAGCAGACCGGGACAGGGAATTACTGAAGCTTTCTTT; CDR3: CASRPGQGITEAFF
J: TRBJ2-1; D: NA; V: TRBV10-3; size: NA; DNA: TGTGCCATCAGTGACCCGGGGCAGCGGTACAATGAGCAGTTCTTC; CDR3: CAISDPGQRYNEQFF
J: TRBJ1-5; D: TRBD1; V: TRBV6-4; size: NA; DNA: TGTGCCAGCATACTGAGTGGACAGGGGCACAATCAGCCCCAGCATTTT; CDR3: CASILSGQGHNQPQHF
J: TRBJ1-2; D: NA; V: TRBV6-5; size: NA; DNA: TGTGCCAGCAGTTACAGCACAAACTATGGCTACACCTTC; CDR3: CASSYSTNYGYTF
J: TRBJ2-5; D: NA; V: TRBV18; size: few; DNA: TGTGCCAGCTCATCAACAGAGACCCAGTACTTC; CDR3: CASSSTETQYF
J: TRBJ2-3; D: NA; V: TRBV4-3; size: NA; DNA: TGCGCCAGCAGCCAAGAGGGCGGGATTACAGATACGCAGTATTTT; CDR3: CASSQEGGITDTQYF
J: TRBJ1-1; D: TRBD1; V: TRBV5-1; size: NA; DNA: TGCGCCAGCAGCACCGGACAGGCTACTGAAGCTTTCTTT; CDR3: CASSTGQATEAFF
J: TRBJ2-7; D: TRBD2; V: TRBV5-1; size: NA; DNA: TGCGCCAGCAGCTACCTTAGCGGGAAGGTCTACGAGCAGTACTTC; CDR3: CASSYLSGKVYEQYF